These T cell receptor beta chains were read from a single sample in a study of tumor-infiltrating lymphocytes in primary liver carcinoma. MiXCR, applied by TCRdb to the multiplex PCR reads, yields one record per CDR3 protein. Of fewer than 400,000 distinct CDR3 sequences detected, about 62% appear once; the ten largest clones hold approximately 9.4%. The sequencing input was peripheral blood. These receptors were obtained from a man aged 35-49 years with primary liver carcinoma and hepatitis B virus infection. The CDR3 runs from the conserved cysteine through the conserved F or W. The D gene is left open where the match is weak. The size field is filled for only some rows; it gives once, few, many or a size class.

CDR3aa: CASRRGDEGSYEQYF
CDR3nt: TGTGCCAGCAGGAGGGGCGATGAGGGGTCCTACGAGCAGTACTTC
v_gene: TRBV2
d_gene: NA
abundance: once
j_gene: TRBJ2-7

CDR3aa: CASSQFTDTQYF
CDR3nt: TGCGCCAGCAGCCAATTCACAGATACGCAGTATTTT
v_gene: TRBV5-1
d_gene: NA
abundance: few
j_gene: TRBJ2-3

CDR3aa: CASSLDRYQSQHF
CDR3nt: TGTGCCAGCAGCCTGGACCGCTATCAGTCCCAGCATTTT
v_gene: TRBV11-2
d_gene: NA
abundance: NA
j_gene: TRBJ1-5

CDR3aa: CASSPTAPGQGAYEQYF
CDR3nt: TGTGCCAGCAGTCCAACGGCCCCGGGACAGGGGGCCTACGAGCAGTACTTC
v_gene: TRBV28
d_gene: TRBD1
abundance: many
j_gene: TRBJ2-7

CDR3aa: CASSPPRGRNEQFF
CDR3nt: TGTGCCAGCAGCCCCCCGAGGGGGCGGAATGAGCAGTTCTTC
v_gene: TRBV7-9
d_gene: TRBD1
abundance: many
j_gene: TRBJ2-1

CDR3aa: CASNPRLAGTDMQYF
CDR3nt: TGTGCCAGTAACCCACGACTAGCGGGAACAGATATGCAGTATTTT
v_gene: TRBV6-5
d_gene: TRBD2
abundance: NA
j_gene: TRBJ2-3

CDR3aa: CASSQDDSPYYGNTIYF
CDR3nt: TGCGCCAGCAGCCAAGACGACAGTCCATACTATGGAAACACCATATATTTT
v_gene: TRBV4-1
d_gene: NA
abundance: NA
j_gene: TRBJ1-3

CDR3aa: CASSLGPSTEAFF
CDR3nt: TGCGCCAGTAGCTTGGGCCCGAGTACTGAAGCTTTCTTT
v_gene: TRBV5-1
d_gene: NA
abundance: few
j_gene: TRBJ1-1

CDR3aa: CASSVLAGVRELFF
CDR3nt: TGTGCCAGCAGCGTTCTAGCGGGAGTGAGGGAGCTGTTTTTT
v_gene: TRBV5-4
d_gene: TRBD2
abundance: NA
j_gene: TRBJ2-2

CDR3aa: CASSLEASLNYGYTF
CDR3nt: TGTGCCAGCAGCTTGGAGGCCAGCCTGAACTATGGCTACACCTTC
v_gene: TRBV5-5
d_gene: NA
abundance: few
j_gene: TRBJ1-2

CDR3aa: CSARWLVNEQFF
CDR3nt: TGCAGTGCTAGATGGTTGGTGAATGAGCAGTTCTTC
v_gene: TRBV20-1
d_gene: NA
abundance: NA
j_gene: TRBJ2-1

CDR3aa: CSFCSGGTGELFF
CDR3nt: TGCAGCTTCTGTTCTGGAGGCACCGGGGAGCTGTTTTTT
v_gene: TRBV29-1
d_gene: NA
abundance: NA
j_gene: TRBJ2-2

CDR3aa: CSVRGTGSWFF
CDR3nt: TGCAGCGTTCGAGGGACGGGAAGCTGGTTCTTT
v_gene: TRBV29-1
d_gene: NA
abundance: NA
j_gene: TRBJ1-1

CDR3aa: CASSHRDGEKLFF
CDR3nt: TGTGCCAGCAGTCACAGGGATGGTGAAAAACTGTTTTTC
v_gene: TRBV6-2/TRBV6-3
d_gene: NA
abundance: NA
j_gene: TRBJ1-4

CDR3aa: CASSSSRGRGQPQHF
CDR3nt: TGTGCCAGCAGTTCCTCACGGGGGCGAGGGCAGCCCCAGCATTTT
v_gene: TRBV6-5
d_gene: NA
abundance: NA
j_gene: TRBJ1-5

CDR3aa: CASRDRLAGANEQFF
CDR3nt: TGTGCCAGCAGAGACAGACTAGCGGGAGCCAATGAGCAGTTCTTC
v_gene: TRBV6-1
d_gene: TRBD2
abundance: many
j_gene: TRBJ2-1

CDR3aa: CASTVVQGSSKGTYEQYF
CDR3nt: TGTGCCAGCACCGTTGTCCAGGGGTCATCGAAAGGCACCTACGAGCAGTACTTC
v_gene: TRBV7-9
d_gene: NA
abundance: NA
j_gene: TRBJ2-7

CDR3aa: CSVGLLSYNEQFF
CDR3nt: TGCAGCGTTGGCCTGCTCTCCTACAATGAGCAGTTCTTC
v_gene: TRBV29-1
d_gene: NA
abundance: many
j_gene: TRBJ2-1

CDR3aa: CASSFRGRWVQYF
CDR3nt: TGTGCCAGCAGTTTCCGCGGGAGATGGGTGCAGTACTTC
v_gene: TRBV12-3/TRBV12-4
d_gene: TRBD2
abundance: few
j_gene: TRBJ2-7

CDR3aa: CASSSQLAGVSYEQYF
CDR3nt: TGTGCCAGCAGTTCACAGCTAGCGGGGGTATCCTACGAGCAGTACTTC
v_gene: TRBV12-3/TRBV12-4
d_gene: TRBD2
abundance: many
j_gene: TRBJ2-7

CDR3aa: CASSPVSGPYNEQFF
CDR3nt: TGTGCCAGCAGCCCCGTTTCTGGCCCATACAATGAGCAGTTCTTC
v_gene: TRBV14
d_gene: NA
abundance: many
j_gene: TRBJ2-1

CDR3aa: CASSPGQAGDTIYF
CDR3nt: TGTGCCAGCAGTCCCGGACAGGCTGGGGACACCATATATTTT
v_gene: TRBV28
d_gene: TRBD1
abundance: NA
j_gene: TRBJ1-3

CDR3aa: CASSFLSGSPHEQFF
CDR3nt: TGTGCCAGCAGCTTTCTCAGCGGGAGCCCCCATGAGCAGTTCTTC
v_gene: TRBV12-1
d_gene: NA
abundance: many
j_gene: TRBJ2-1

CDR3aa: CASSQERVGFNSPLHF
CDR3nt: TGCGCCAGCAGCCAAGAGCGAGTAGGGTTTAATTCACCCCTCCACTTC
v_gene: TRBV4-1
d_gene: NA
abundance: NA
j_gene: TRBJ1-6

CDR3aa: CASTSQSLNTEAFF
CDR3nt: TGTGCCAGCACTTCCCAATCTCTGAACACTGAAGCTTTCTTT
v_gene: TRBV6-6
d_gene: NA
abundance: NA
j_gene: TRBJ1-1

CDR3aa: CASSSNRGWTYEQYF
CDR3nt: TGTGCCAGCAGTTCGAACAGGGGTTGGACCTACGAGCAGTACTTC
v_gene: TRBV28
d_gene: TRBD1
abundance: few
j_gene: TRBJ2-7

CDR3aa: CASSSHGYGYTF
CDR3nt: TGTGCCAGCAGTTCCCATGGGTATGGCTACACCTTC
v_gene: TRBV28
d_gene: NA
abundance: NA
j_gene: TRBJ1-2

CDR3aa: CASKRGSYNEQFF
CDR3nt: TGTGCCAGCAAAAGGGGTTCTTACAATGAGCAGTTCTTC
v_gene: TRBV6-2/TRBV6-3
d_gene: NA
abundance: many
j_gene: TRBJ2-1

CDR3aa: CASSLGQGLDSGANVLTF
CDR3nt: TGCGCCAGCAGCTTGGGACAGGGTTTAGACTCTGGGGCCAACGTCCTGACTTTC
v_gene: TRBV5-1
d_gene: TRBD1
abundance: NA
j_gene: TRBJ2-6

CDR3aa: CAWSLGARSGNTIHF
CDR3nt: TGTGCCTGGAGCCTGGGGGCGCGCTCTGGAAACACCATACATTTT
v_gene: TRBV30
d_gene: NA
abundance: few
j_gene: TRBJ1-3

CDR3aa: CASSQDGRGEQYF
CDR3nt: TGTGCCAGCAGCCAGGACGGACGCGGCGAGCAGTACTTT
v_gene: TRBV7-2
d_gene: NA
abundance: NA
j_gene: TRBJ2-7